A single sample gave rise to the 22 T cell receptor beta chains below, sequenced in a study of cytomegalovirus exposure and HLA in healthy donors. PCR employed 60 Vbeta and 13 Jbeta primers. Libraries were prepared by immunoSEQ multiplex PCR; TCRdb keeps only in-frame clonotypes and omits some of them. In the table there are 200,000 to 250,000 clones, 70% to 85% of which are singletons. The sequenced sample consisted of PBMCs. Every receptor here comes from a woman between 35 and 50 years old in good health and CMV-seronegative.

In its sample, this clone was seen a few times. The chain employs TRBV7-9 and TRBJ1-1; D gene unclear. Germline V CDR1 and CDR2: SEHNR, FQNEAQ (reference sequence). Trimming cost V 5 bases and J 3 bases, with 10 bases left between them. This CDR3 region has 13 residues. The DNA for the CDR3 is TGTGCCAGCAGCCCACAACAAGACACTGAAGCTTTCTTT. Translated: CASSPQQDTEAFF. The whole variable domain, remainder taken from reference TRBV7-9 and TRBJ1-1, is DTGVSQNPRHKITKRGQNVTFRCDPISEHNRLYWYRQTLGQGPEFLTYFQNEAQLEKSRLLSDRFSAERPKGSFSTLEIQRTEQGDSAMYLCASSPQQDTEAFFGQGTRLTVV.

The CDR3 nucleotides are TGCGCCAGCACCGGGGGAAAAGAAGATACGCAGTATTTT. Amino acids: CASTGGKEDTQYF. The V call is TRBV10-2, the J call TRBJ2-3; D possibly corresponds to TRBD2 (6 bases). The CDR3 runs 13 residues. The V end lost 7 bases, the J end lost 5 bases, and 13 bases lay between the germline ends. Germline CDR1 WSHSY, CDR2 SAAADI.

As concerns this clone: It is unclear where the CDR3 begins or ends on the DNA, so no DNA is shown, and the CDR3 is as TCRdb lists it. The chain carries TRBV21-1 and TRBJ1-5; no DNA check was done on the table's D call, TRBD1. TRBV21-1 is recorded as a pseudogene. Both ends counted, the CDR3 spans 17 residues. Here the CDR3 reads CASSKGGVGDGNQPQHF.

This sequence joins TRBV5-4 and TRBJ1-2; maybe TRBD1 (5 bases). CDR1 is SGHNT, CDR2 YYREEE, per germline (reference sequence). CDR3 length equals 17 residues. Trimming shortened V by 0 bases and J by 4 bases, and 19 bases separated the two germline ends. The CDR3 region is CASSLDGSGNRGYGYTF. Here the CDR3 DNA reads TGTGCCAGCAGCTTGGACGGGTCAGGGAATAGGGGCTATGGCTACACCTTC.

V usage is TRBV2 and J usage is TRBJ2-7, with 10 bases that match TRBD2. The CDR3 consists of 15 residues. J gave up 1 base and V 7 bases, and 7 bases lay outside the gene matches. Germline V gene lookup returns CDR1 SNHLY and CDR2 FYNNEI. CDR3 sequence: CASNILAGTSYEQYF. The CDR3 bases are TGTGCCAGCAACATACTAGCGGGGACGTCCTACGAGCAGTACTTC.

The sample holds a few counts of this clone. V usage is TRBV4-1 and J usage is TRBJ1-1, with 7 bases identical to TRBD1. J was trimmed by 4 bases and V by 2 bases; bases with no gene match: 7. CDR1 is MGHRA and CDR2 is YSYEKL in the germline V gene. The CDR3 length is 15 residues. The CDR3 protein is CASSQRGQPSTEAFF. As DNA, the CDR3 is TGCGCCAGCAGCCAAAGGGGACAGCCAAGCACTGAAGCTTTCTTT.

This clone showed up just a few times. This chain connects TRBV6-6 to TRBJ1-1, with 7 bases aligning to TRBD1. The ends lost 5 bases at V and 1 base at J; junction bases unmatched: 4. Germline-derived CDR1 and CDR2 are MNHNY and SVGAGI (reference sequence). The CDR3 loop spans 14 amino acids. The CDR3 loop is CASSAQGGNTEAFF. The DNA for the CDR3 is TGTGCCAGCAGTGCCCAGGGGGGGAACACTGAAGCTTTCTTT.

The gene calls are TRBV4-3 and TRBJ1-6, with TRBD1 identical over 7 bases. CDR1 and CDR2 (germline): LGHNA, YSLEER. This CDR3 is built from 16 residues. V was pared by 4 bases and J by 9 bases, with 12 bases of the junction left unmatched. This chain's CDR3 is CASSPRETGASSPLHF. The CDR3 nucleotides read TGCGCCAGCAGCCCAAGGGAAACAGGGGCCAGTTCACCCCTCCACTTT.

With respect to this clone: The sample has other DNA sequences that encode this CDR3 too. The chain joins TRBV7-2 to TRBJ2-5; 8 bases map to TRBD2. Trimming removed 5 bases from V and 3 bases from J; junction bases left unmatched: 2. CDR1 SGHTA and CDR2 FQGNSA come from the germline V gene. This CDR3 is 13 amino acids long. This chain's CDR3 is CASSRGGEETQYF. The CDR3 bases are TGTGCCAGCAGCCGGGGGGGAGAAGAGACCCAGTACTTC.

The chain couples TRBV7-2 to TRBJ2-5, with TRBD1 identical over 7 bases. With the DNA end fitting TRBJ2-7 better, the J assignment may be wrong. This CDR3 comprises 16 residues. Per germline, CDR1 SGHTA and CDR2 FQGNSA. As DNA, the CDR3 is TGTGCCAGCAGCTTAGCGGCCGGGACAGTCTCCTACGAGCAGTACTTC. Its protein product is CASSLAAGTVSYEQYF.

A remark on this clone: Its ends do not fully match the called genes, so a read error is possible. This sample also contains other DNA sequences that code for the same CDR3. This CDR3 is CASSGRGGYSPYEQYF. Written as DNA, the CDR3 is TGTGCCAGCAGTGGCCGAGGAGGGTACTCCCCCTACGAGCAGTACTTC. The chain couples TRBV10-1 to TRBJ2-7; the D gene is possibly TRBD2 (6 bases). Germline CDR1 and CDR2: WNHNN and SYGVQD (reference sequence). This CDR3 is built from 16 residues.

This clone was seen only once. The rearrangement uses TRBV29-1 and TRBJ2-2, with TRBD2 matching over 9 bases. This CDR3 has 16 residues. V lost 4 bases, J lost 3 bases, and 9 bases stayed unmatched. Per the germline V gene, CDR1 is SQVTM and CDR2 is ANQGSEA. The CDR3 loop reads CSVATKRGADTGELFF. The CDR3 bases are TGCAGCGTTGCTACTAAGCGGGGGGCCGACACCGGGGAGCTGTTTTTT.

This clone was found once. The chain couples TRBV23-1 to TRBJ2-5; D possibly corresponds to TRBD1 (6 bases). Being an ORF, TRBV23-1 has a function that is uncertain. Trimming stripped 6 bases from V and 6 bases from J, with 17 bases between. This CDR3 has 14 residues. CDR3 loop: CASSLSMTGKTQYF. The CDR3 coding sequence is TGCGCCAGCAGCCTCTCTATGACAGGTAAGACCCAGTACTTC.

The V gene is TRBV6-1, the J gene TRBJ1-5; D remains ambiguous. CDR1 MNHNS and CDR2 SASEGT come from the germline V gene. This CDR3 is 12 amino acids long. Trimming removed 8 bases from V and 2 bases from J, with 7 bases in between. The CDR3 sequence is CASGLGNQPQHF. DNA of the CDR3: TGTGCCAGCGGACTGGGCAATCAGCCCCAGCATTTT.

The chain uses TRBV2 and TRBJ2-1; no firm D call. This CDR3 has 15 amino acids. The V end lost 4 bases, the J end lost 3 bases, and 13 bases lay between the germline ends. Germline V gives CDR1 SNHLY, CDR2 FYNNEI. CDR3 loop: CASSVQAPFYNEQFF. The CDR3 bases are TGTGCCAGCAGTGTCCAGGCCCCCTTCTACAATGAGCAGTTCTTC.

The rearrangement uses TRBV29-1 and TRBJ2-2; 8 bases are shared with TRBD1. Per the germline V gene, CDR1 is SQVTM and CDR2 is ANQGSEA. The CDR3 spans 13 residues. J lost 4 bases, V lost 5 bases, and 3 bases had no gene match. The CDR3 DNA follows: TGCAGCGTTCGCACAGGGGGCACCGGGGAGCTGTTTTTT. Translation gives CSVRTGGTGELFF.

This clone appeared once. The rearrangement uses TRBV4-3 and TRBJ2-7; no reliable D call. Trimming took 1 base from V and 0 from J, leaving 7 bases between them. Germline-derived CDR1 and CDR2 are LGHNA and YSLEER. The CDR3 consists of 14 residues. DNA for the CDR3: TGCGCCAGCAGCCAAGTTGAAGCCTCCTACGAGCAGTACTTC. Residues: CASSQVEASYEQYF.

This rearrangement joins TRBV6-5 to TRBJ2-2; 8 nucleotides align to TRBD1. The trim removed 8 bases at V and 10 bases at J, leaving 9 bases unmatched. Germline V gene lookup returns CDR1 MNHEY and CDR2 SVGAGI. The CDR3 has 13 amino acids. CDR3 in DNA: TGTGCCAGCGGCGAAGAGGACAGGGAGGAGCTGTTTTTT. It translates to CASGEEDREELFF.

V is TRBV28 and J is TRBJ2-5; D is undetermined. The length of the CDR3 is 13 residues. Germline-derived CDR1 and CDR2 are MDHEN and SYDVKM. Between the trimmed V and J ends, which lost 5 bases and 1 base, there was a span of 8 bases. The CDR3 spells CASSGLVQETQYF. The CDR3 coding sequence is TGTGCCAGCAGTGGCCTAGTCCAAGAGACCCAGTACTTC.

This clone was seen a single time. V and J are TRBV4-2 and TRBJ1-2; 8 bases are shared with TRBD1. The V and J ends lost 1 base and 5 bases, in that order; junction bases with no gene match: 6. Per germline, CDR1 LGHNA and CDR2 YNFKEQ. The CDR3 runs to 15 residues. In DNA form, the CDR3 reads TGTGCCAGCAGCCAAGGCCTGGACAGGGTTTATGGCTACACCTTC. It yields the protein CASSQGLDRVYGYTF.

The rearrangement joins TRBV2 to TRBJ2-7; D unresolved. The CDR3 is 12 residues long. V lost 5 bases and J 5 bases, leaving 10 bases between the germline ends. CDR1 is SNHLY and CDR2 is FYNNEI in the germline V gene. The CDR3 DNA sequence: TGTGCCAGCAGTCTTGAGGCCGACGAGCAGTACTTC. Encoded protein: CASSLEADEQYF. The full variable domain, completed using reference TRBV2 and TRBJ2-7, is EPEVTQTPSHQVTQMGQEVILRCVPISNHLYFYWYRQILGQKVEFLVSFYNNEISEKSEIFDDQFSVERPDGSNFTLKIRSTKLEDSAMYFCASSLEADEQYFGPGTRLTVT.

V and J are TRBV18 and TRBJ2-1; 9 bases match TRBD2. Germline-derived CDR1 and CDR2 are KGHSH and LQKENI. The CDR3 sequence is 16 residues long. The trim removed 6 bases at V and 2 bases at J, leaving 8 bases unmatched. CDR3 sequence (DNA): TGTGCCAGCTCCCCCAATCTAGCGGGGACCTACAATGAGCAGTTCTTC. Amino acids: CASSPNLAGTYNEQFF.